What follows are 10 T cell receptor delta chains derived from one specimen sequenced in a study of γδ T cells in repeated Plasmodium falciparum infection. Gammadelta T cells were flow-sorted from PBMC into Vgamma9/Vdelta2+ and Vdelta2-negative populations for bulk analysis. TCRdb re-processed the multiplex PCR reads via CATT. Among some 51,000 delta-chain clones, 1.9% were seen once, and the ten largest hold roughly 25%. The sample was gamma-delta T cells from blood. The receptors here all came from a pool of human donors (malaria-infected and uninfected, not separated).

This clone was detected many times. TCRdb's protein for this DNA is that of a much larger clone and differs from the translation at residue 9, likely a read error; the protein shown is the DNA translation. The chain is built from TRDV3 and TRDJ1; 8 bases agree with TRDD2. Germline V gene data show CDR1 as TVYSNPD and CDR2 as GDNSRS (reference sequence). The CDR3 sequence is 16 residues long. Trimming took 2 bases from V and 0 from J; bases not matched to a gene: 11. This CDR3 is CAFRFLLGPYTDKLIF. For the CDR3, the DNA is TGTGCCTTTCGCTTCCTACTAGGACCGTACACCGATAAACTCATCTTT.

This clone was seen at least ten times. The CDR3 nucleotides are TGTGCCTGTGACTCCTTACTAGGGGAGTACACCGATAAACTCATCTTT. It encodes CACDSLLGEYTDKLIF. The V and J genes are TRDV2 and TRDJ1, with a tentative D call TRDD3 (5 bases). The J gene was not available in TCRdb and was assigned here by matching the DNA to germline segments. There are 16 residues in the CDR3. CDR1 GEAIGNYY and CDR2 EKD come from the germline V gene. V lost 3 bases and J 0 bases, leaving 16 bases between the germline ends.

This clone was seen at least ten times. The translation of this DNA and the TCRdb protein of a much larger clone differ at residue 3, probably owing to a read error; the protein shown here is translated from the DNA. This CDR3 is CAPGVPFLRRGWGTRYTDKLIF. In DNA, the CDR3 is TGTGCTCCTGGGGTTCCCTTCCTCCGTCGGGGCTGGGGGACCCGATACACCGATAAACTCATCTTT. This chain connects TRDV1 to TRDJ1, with a tentative D call TRDD3 (8 bases). The J gene was not available in TCRdb and was assigned here by matching the DNA to germline segments. Germline-derived CDR1 and CDR2 are TSWWSYY and QGS. There are 22 residues in the CDR3.

As regards this clone: For this DNA, TCRdb reports the protein of a much larger clone, which diverges at residue 8, most likely from a read error; the protein presented here is translated directly from the DNA. This chain connects TRDV1 to TRDJ1, with D hard to call. TCRdb records no J gene; here it was assigned by comparing the DNA to germline. The CDR3 extends over 15 amino acids. V dropped 0 bases and J dropped 1 base, with 9 bases sitting between them. From germline, CDR1 is TSWWSYY and CDR2 QGS. The CDR3 DNA is TGTGCTCTTGGGGAACTGATATCCGCCACCGATAAACTCATCTTT. This gives the protein CALGELISATDKLIF.

This clone was counted at least ten times. TCRdb shows a much larger clone's protein in place of this DNA's translation, and the two differ at residue 14, likely through a read error; the protein shown is translated from the DNA. The V call is TRDV2, the J call TRDJ1; TRDD3 matches at 7 bases. TCRdb carries no J gene annotation; the J gene was assigned here by matching the DNA with germline. The CDR3 runs 18 residues. Germline V gene data show CDR1 as GEAIGNYY and CDR2 as EKD. The CDR3 DNA is TGTGCCTGTGACTTATTAGGGTGGGGGACCCCGTACACCGAGAAACTCATCTTT. Its protein is CACDLLGWGTPYTEKLIF.

Comment on this clone: The translation of this DNA and the TCRdb protein of a much larger clone differ at residue 12, probably owing to a read error; the protein shown here is translated from the DNA. The chain recombines TRDV1 with TRDJ1, with D possibly being TRDD3 (6 bases). The J gene is absent in TCRdb and was assigned here via DNA matching to germline. CDR3 length equals 23 residues. Per the germline V gene, CDR1 is TSWWSYY and CDR2 is QGS. The V end lost 0 bases, the J end lost 0 bases, and 32 bases lay between the germline ends. The CDR3 nucleotides read TGTGCTCTTGGGGAACTAATCTTCCCTCGTTACCTTGAGGGGGGACCTTACACCGATAAACTCATCTTT. It codes for CALGELIFPRYLEGGPYTDKLIF.

Only a few counts were recorded for this clone. TCRdb's entry gives the protein of a much larger clone, which mismatches this DNA's translation at residue 6, likely from a read error; the protein reported here is translated from the DNA. The chain joins TRDV2 to TRDJ3; no definite D call. The J gene, left out of TCRdb, was set here by checking the DNA against germline. Per germline, CDR1 GEAIGNYY and CDR2 EKD. V was cut by 0 bases and J by 0 bases, with 8 bases left in between. CDR3 size: 17 residues. This CDR3 reads CACDTFDGSWDTRQMFF. CDR3 in DNA: TGTGCCTGTGACACCTTTGACGGCTCCTGGGACACCCGACAGATGTTTTTC.

The sample holds many counts of this clone. With only one base between it and a far larger clone, this is likely a read error. The identical CDR3 is also encoded by other nucleotide sequences in the sample. The chain couples TRDV2 to TRDJ1; D call uncertain. Because TCRdb records no J gene, it was assigned here through a match of the DNA to germline. The CDR3 is 15 amino acids. Germline CDR1 reads GEAIGNYY; CDR2 reads EKD. The ends were cut back, 0 bases at V and 2 bases at J, with 12 bases in the middle. This chain's CDR3 is CACDTVSSHTDKLIF. CDR3 nucleotides: TGTGCCTGTGACACCGTGTCCTCCCATACCGATAAACTCATCTTT.

With regard to this clone: TCRdb attributes to this sequence the protein of a much larger clone, which differs from the DNA translation at residue 3; a read error is likely, and the protein displayed is translated from the DNA. The V call is TRDV3, the J call TRDJ1; the D is unclear. Germline V lookup: CDR1 TVYSNPD, CDR2 GDNSRS (reference sequence). This CDR3 has 13 residues. The germline V and J ends were trimmed by 5 bases and 0 bases, with 13 bases remaining between them. This CDR3 reads CALHSEYTDKLIF. The CDR3, as DNA: TGTGCCCTTCATTCGGAATACACCGATAAACTCATCTTT. Full variable domain (remainder filled in from reference TRDV3 and TRDJ1): CDKVTQSSPDQTVASGSEVVLLCTYDTVYSNPDLFWYRIRPDYSFQFVFYGDNSRSEGADFTQGRFSVKHILTQKAFHLVISPVRTEDSATYYCALHSEYTDKLIFGKGTRVTVEP.

This clone showed up just a few times. It differs at one base from a far larger clone, so likely a read error. In the same sample, other DNA sequences code for this CDR3. The chain recombines TRDV1 with TRDJ2; TRDD3 matches at 9 bases. TCRdb carries no J gene annotation; the J gene was assigned here by matching the DNA with germline. V trimming: 1 base; J trimming: 6 bases; junction bases outside the gene matches: 18. Germline CDR1 reads TSWWSYY; CDR2 reads QGS. The CDR3 has 20 residues. CDR3 amino acids: CALGEHPIPGDTVGAAQLFF. DNA for the CDR3: TGTGCTCTTGGGGAACACCCTATACCGGGGGATACAGTTGGGGCAGCACAACTCTTCTTT.